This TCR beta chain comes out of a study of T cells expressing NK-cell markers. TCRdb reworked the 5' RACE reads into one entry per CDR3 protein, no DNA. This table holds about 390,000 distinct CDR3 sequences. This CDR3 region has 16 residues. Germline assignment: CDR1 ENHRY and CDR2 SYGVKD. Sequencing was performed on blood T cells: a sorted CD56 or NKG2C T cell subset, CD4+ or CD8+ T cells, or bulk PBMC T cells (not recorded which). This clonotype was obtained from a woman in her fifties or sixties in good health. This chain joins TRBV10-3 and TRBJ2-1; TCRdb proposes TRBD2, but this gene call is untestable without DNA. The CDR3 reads CAISELASGRQNEQFF.